Following are 32 T cell receptor beta chains from one sample sequenced in a study of CD8 T cells in Susac syndrome. Random hexamers served to reverse transcribe roughly 0.5 to 1 ug RNA. From the immunoSEQ multiplex PCR reads, TCRdb called clonotypes with MiXCR, one entry per CDR3 protein. The table lists about 180,000 distinct CDR3 sequences, about 94% of them singletons. The material sequenced was CD4+ T cells from PBMCs. Receptor source: a human donor with multiple sclerosis.

The V gene is TRBV20-1, the J gene TRBJ1-2; tentatively, D is TRBD1 (5 bases). The CDR3 is made up of 13 amino acids. The V end was cut by 6 bases, the J end by 1 base, with 12 bases between. Germline CDR1 and CDR2: DFQATT and SNEGSKA (reference sequence). The CDR3 loop reads CSAPVQGNYGYTF. The CDR3 bases are TGCAGTGCCCCCGTCCAGGGTAACTATGGCTACACCTTC.

This rearrangement joins TRBV27 to TRBJ2-6, with D possibly matching TRBD2 (5 bases). V lost 2 bases and J 1 base, leaving 12 bases between the germline ends. The CDR3 covers 17 residues. Germline CDR1 MNHEY, CDR2 SMNVEV (reference sequence). CDR3 region: CASSLIGVPSGANVLTF. CDR3 sequence (DNA): TGTGCCAGCAGTTTAATCGGGGTCCCATCTGGGGCCAACGTCCTGACTTTC.

The chain joins TRBV20-1 to TRBJ2-5, with no clear D. CDR1 DFQATT and CDR2 SNEGSKA come from the germline V gene (reference sequence). The CDR3 is 11 amino acids. V dropped 6 bases and J dropped 5 bases, with 10 bases sitting between them. The CDR3 bases are TGCAGTGCCCTTGTGGTGGAGACCCAGTACTTC. Translated: CSALVVETQYF.

The V call is TRBV20-1, the J call TRBJ1-1; 7 bases are shared with TRBD1. Germline V gene sequence: CDR1 DFQATT, CDR2 SNEGSKA (reference sequence). V trimming: 6 bases; J trimming: 4 bases; junction bases outside the gene matches: 8. CDR3 length: 13 amino acids. The CDR3 bases are TGCAGTGCCGTTCAGGGGGGAGCCACTGAAGCTTTCTTT. It translates to CSAVQGGATEAFF.

The gene calls are TRBV5-1 and TRBJ2-7; the D is unclear. The CDR3 runs 20 residues. The V gene's germline CDR1 is SGHRS and CDR2 YFSETQ. With 2 bases removed from V and 1 base from J, the gap between germline ends came to 28 bases. The DNA for the CDR3 is TGCGCCAGCAGCTTCGCTAAGATGTCCGCTTCCCGTCCCAATTCCTACGAGCAGTACTTC. Protein: CASSFAKMSASRPNSYEQYF.

DNA for the CDR3: TGTGCCAGCAGTAGGACAGGGGATGACTATGGCTACACCTTC. It is translated as CASSRTGDDYGYTF. V gene TRBV6-1 combines with J gene TRBJ1-2; 9 bases match TRBD1. The germline V gene encodes CDR1 MNHNS and CDR2 SASEGT. The CDR3 is 14 amino acids. Unmatched junction bases numbered 4, after V lost 5 bases and J lost 3 bases.

In this sample, this clonotype turned up a few times. The chain carries TRBV19 and TRBJ2-2; D may be TRBD1 (5 bases). The CDR3 extends over 13 amino acids. The germline gives CDR1 LNHDA, CDR2 SQIVND (reference sequence). V lost 5 bases and J lost 2, with 6 bases in between. As DNA, the CDR3 is TGTGCCAGTAGTCAGGGTAACACCGGGGAGCTGTTTTTT. This translates into CASSQGNTGELFF.

This clonotype showed up just once. The rearrangement uses TRBV11-2 and TRBJ1-1, with a possible D match to TRBD1 (5 bases). The CDR3 length is 18 residues. Germline V gives CDR1 SGHAT, CDR2 FQNNGV. Trimming left V 3 bases short and J 4 bases short, with 24 bases between. CDR3 bases: TGTGCCAGCAGCTTCCCCGGAAGTGAGGGGCCATGGTCCACTGAAGCTTTCTTT. Protein product: CASSFPGSEGPWSTEAFF.

This clonotype was found once. The chain recombines TRBV29-1 with TRBJ2-1; either TRBD1 or TRBD2 may fit D (6 bases each). This CDR3 has 15 amino acids. CDR1 and CDR2 (germline): SQVTM, ANQGSEA. Trimming shortened V by 4 bases and J by 2 bases, and 15 bases separated the two germline ends. The DNA for the CDR3 is TGCAGCGTTGCCCAGGGGACTGGAGCCTACAATGAGCAGTTCTTC. The encoded protein is CSVAQGTGAYNEQFF.

The chain recombines TRBV7-2 with TRBJ2-7; tentatively, D is TRBD1 or TRBD2 (5 bases each). Deletions cut 5 bases from V and 3 bases from J, with 14 bases between. CDR3 length: 14 amino acids. The germline V gene has CDR1 SGHTA and CDR2 FQGNSA. The CDR3 sequence: CASSPFEGNYEQYF. The CDR3 nucleotides are TGTGCCAGCAGCCCCTTCGAGGGGAACTACGAGCAGTACTTC.

The chain links TRBV3-1 to TRBJ2-3; no reliable D call. The ends were cut back, 1 base at V and 5 bases at J, with 28 bases in the middle. The CDR3 is 20 residues long. CDR1 is LGHDT and CDR2 is YNNKEL in the germline V gene (reference sequence). The CDR3 here is CASSQVAGLAPKVSRDTQYF. The CDR3, as DNA: TGTGCCAGCAGCCAAGTAGCAGGCCTCGCCCCCAAAGTATCTAGAGATACGCAGTATTTT.

The chain couples TRBV18 to TRBJ1-2; D remains ambiguous. From germline, CDR1 is KGHSH and CDR2 LQKENI. The CDR3 spans 14 residues. The germline V and J ends were trimmed by 3 bases and 0 bases, with 8 bases remaining between them. CDR3 sequence: CASSPGSSNYGYTF. For the CDR3, the DNA is TGTGCCAGCTCACCCGGGTCGTCTAACTATGGCTACACCTTC.

The CDR3 DNA is TGTGCCACCAGCAGAGGGCCCGGGACTCAGGGGACTGAAGCTTTCTTT. This encodes CATSRGPGTQGTEAFF. The J gene is TRBJ1-1, the V gene TRBV15, with D possibly being TRBD1 (6 bases). The germline V and J ends were trimmed by 1 base and 5 bases, with 17 bases remaining between them. Germline-derived CDR1 and CDR2 are LNHNV and YYDKDF (reference sequence). This CDR3 is 16 amino acids long.

The rearrangement links TRBV7-9 to TRBJ2-7; D is ambiguous. From germline, CDR1 is SEHNR and CDR2 FQNEAQ (reference sequence). The V end lost 1 base, the J end lost 2 bases, and 12 bases lay between the germline ends. This CDR3 has 15 amino acids. CDR3 sequence (DNA): TGTGCCAGCAGCTTAGTGGTCGGGCAAGCCTACGAGCAGTACTTC. The encoded protein is CASSLVVGQAYEQYF.

V gene TRBV3-1 combines with J gene TRBJ2-3; D is undetermined. The V gene lost 5 bases and the J gene lost 6 bases, with 9 bases spanning the gap. Per germline, CDR1 LGHDT and CDR2 YNNKEL (reference sequence). This CDR3 comprises 12 residues. The CDR3, as DNA: TGTGCCAGCAGCTTCAGTGTTGATACGCAGTATTTT. This encodes CASSFSVDTQYF.

This clonotype turned up a few times. The rearrangement links TRBV10-3 to TRBJ2-7, with D unclear. This CDR3 contains 12 residues. Deletions cut 6 bases from V and 3 bases from J, with 9 bases between. Germline CDR1 reads ENHRY; CDR2 reads SYGVKD. CDR3 region: CAIRTPSYEQYF. The DNA of the CDR3 is TGTGCCATCAGGACTCCTAGCTACGAGCAGTACTTC.

The J gene is TRBJ2-2, the V gene TRBV20-1; no reliable D call. CDR3 length: 14 residues. Trimming pared 7 bases from V and 0 bases from J, leaving 12 bases between. Germline-derived CDR1 and CDR2 are DFQATT and SNEGSKA (reference sequence). In DNA form, the CDR3 reads TGCAGTGGGATTGGGCCTTCGAACACCGGGGAGCTGTTTTTT. Translation gives CSGIGPSNTGELFF.

The V call is TRBV5-5, the J call TRBJ2-5, with D possibly TRBD2 on 5 matching bases. The CDR3 is 15 residues long. Germline V gene data show CDR1 as SGHKS and CDR2 as YYEKEE (reference sequence). V was cut by 0 bases and J by 4 bases, with 13 bases left in between. The CDR3 nucleotides are TGTGCCAGCAGCTTGGAGGCTCTGGGGAGAGAGACCCAGTACTTC. Protein: CASSLEALGRETQYF.

This clonotype has just one count. CDR3 coding DNA: TGTGCCAGCAGACAGGGGAACAATCAGCCCCAGCATTTT. Translated: CASRQGNNQPQHF. The chain links TRBV7-9 to TRBJ1-5; 7 bases fit TRBD1. The CDR3 runs 13 residues. Germline CDR1 is SEHNR and CDR2 is FQNEAQ (reference sequence). The junction had 2 bases not matched to a gene; V was cut back by 6 bases and J by 3 bases. The whole variable domain, remainder taken from reference TRBV7-9 and TRBJ1-5, is DTGVSQNPRHKITKRGQNVTFRCDPISEHNRLYWYRQTLGQGPEFLTYFQNEAQLEKSRLLSDRFSAERPKGSFSTLEIQRTEQGDSAMYLCASRQGNNQPQHFGDGTRLSIL.

The CDR3 is CASSEWGPSNQPQHF. For the CDR3, the DNA is TGTGCCAGCAGTGAGTGGGGACCGAGCAATCAGCCCCAGCATTTT. The chain employs TRBV25-1 and TRBJ1-5, with D possibly matching TRBD1 (5 bases). The CDR3 runs to 15 residues. V dropped 3 bases and J dropped 1 base, with 10 bases sitting between them. Per germline, CDR1 MGHDK and CDR2 SYGVNS.

This clonotype was counted a single time. The rearrangement uses TRBV30 and TRBJ1-1, with 7 positions matching TRBD1. Trimming took 3 bases from V and 5 from J; bases not matched to a gene: 15. Germline V gives CDR1 GTSNPN, CDR2 SVGIG (reference sequence). The CDR3 is made up of 16 amino acids. DNA for the CDR3: TGTGCCTGGAGGGTAGGGACAGCCCTCCAGAATACTGAAGCTTTCTTT. Translation: CAWRVGTALQNTEAFF.

The chain joins TRBV7-2 to TRBJ1-3; D uncertain. Trimming shortened V by 1 base and J by 2 bases, and 6 bases separated the two germline ends. The CDR3 runs 14 residues. Germline CDR1 SGHTA, CDR2 FQGNSA. The CDR3 DNA is TGTGCCAGCAGCTTAGTTCCTGCTGGAAACACCATATATTTT. Amino acids: CASSLVPAGNTIYF.

V usage is TRBV20-1 and J usage is TRBJ1-6, with 12 bases that match TRBD1. The V gene end was trimmed by 6 bases and the J gene end by 7 bases; junction bases not matched to a gene: 10. The length of the CDR3 is 16 residues. The germline gives CDR1 DFQATT, CDR2 SNEGSKA (reference sequence). CDR3 nucleotides: TGCAGTGCCGACCGGGGACAGGGGGCGAGGAATTCACCCCTCCACTTT. Translation: CSADRGQGARNSPLHF.

This clonotype appeared once. This chain links TRBV6-1 with TRBJ1-1; 9 bases line up with TRBD1. Germline CDR1 and CDR2: MNHNS and SASEGT. This CDR3 is 18 amino acids long. V gave up 8 bases and J gave up 6 bases; unmatched junction bases: 22. The CDR3 sequence is CASQRSPGQGLRRAEAFF. In DNA, the CDR3 is TGTGCCAGCCAACGAAGTCCGGGACAGGGCTTGAGAAGGGCTGAAGCTTTCTTT.

V and J are TRBV29-1 and TRBJ2-1, with D unresolved. The V end was cut by 4 bases, the J end by 0 bases, with 13 bases between. Germline loops: CDR1 SQVTM, CDR2 ANQGSEA. CDR3 size: 15 residues. The CDR3 is CSVVRDPVSYNEQFF. CDR3 sequence (DNA): TGCAGCGTTGTGAGAGATCCGGTCTCCTACAATGAGCAGTTCTTC.

The chain recombines TRBV12-3 or TRBV12-4 with TRBJ2-7; TRBD1 agrees at 10 bases. J gave up 9 bases and V 8 bases, and 10 bases lay outside the gene matches. The CDR3 runs 13 residues. In nucleotides, the CDR3 is TGTGCCAGCCGGACAGGGGGGCCGGGCGGGCAGTACTTC. Residues: CASRTGGPGGQYF.

The rearrangement joins TRBV29-1 to TRBJ1-1; D call uncertain. The CDR3 is 13 amino acids. CDR1 and CDR2 from the germline V gene are SQVTM and ANQGSEA. V was cut by 0 bases and J by 8 bases, with 13 bases left in between. The chain's CDR3 is CSVEDARSREAFF. CDR3 DNA: TGCAGCGTTGAAGATGCCAGGTCCAGAGAAGCTTTCTTT.

This clonotype is a singleton in its sample. V and J are TRBV5-1 and TRBJ1-1; D is uncertain. The CDR3 loop spans 13 amino acids. The V and J ends lost 4 bases and 1 base respectively, with 8 bases between them. Germline CDR1 SGHRS, CDR2 YFSETQ. CDR3 sequence (DNA): TGCGCCAGCAGCGTGGGATGGAACACTGAAGCTTTCTTT. Protein product: CASSVGWNTEAFF. Full variable domain (remainder filled in from reference TRBV5-1 and TRBJ1-1): KAGVTQTPRYLIKTRGQQVTLSCSPISGHRSVSWYQQTPGQGLQFLFEYFSETQRNKGNFPGRFSGRQFSNSRSEMNVSTLELGDSALYLCASSVGWNTEAFFGQGTRLTVV.

The J gene is TRBJ1-1, the V gene TRBV6-1; D gene ambiguous. CDR3 size: 12 residues. V was trimmed by 5 bases and J by 6 bases, leaving 10 bases between them. Looked up from germline, CDR1 is MNHNS and CDR2 is SASEGT. The CDR3 bases are TGTGCCAGCAGTCCGATTTGGGCTGAAGCTTTCTTT. Translated: CASSPIWAEAFF.

This chain connects TRBV30 to TRBJ2-7; the D call may be TRBD1 or TRBD2 (5 bases each). The germline gives CDR1 GTSNPN, CDR2 SVGIG (reference sequence). CDR3 size: 18 residues. Trimming stripped 1 base from V and 1 base from J, with 23 bases between. The CDR3 DNA reads as TGTGCCTGGAGTGGACTCCCGGGGACCCGGTTATTGTCCTACGAGCAGTACTTC. Protein sequence: CAWSGLPGTRLLSYEQYF.

This CDR3 is CSARKGQGADEQYF. CDR3 DNA sequence: TGCAGTGCTAGAAAAGGGCAGGGGGCGGACGAGCAGTACTTC. The V gene is TRBV20-1, the J gene TRBJ2-7, with TRBD1 identical over 8 bases. The germline CDR1 and CDR2 sequences are DFQATT and SNEGSKA (reference sequence). The ends lost 2 bases at V and 5 bases at J; junction bases unmatched: 8. CDR3 length: 14 residues.

This chain connects TRBV28 to TRBJ2-6; 9 bases are shared with TRBD1. The CDR3 is made up of 18 amino acids. V lost 5 bases, J lost 1 base, and 9 bases stayed unmatched. Germline V gives CDR1 MDHEN, CDR2 SYDVKM. The CDR3 here is CASSPLGQGLSGANVLTF. CDR3 DNA sequence: TGTGCCAGCAGTCCCCTGGGACAGGGACTTTCTGGGGCCAACGTCCTGACTTTC. Full variable domain (remainder filled in from reference TRBV28 and TRBJ2-6): DVKVTQSSRYLVKRTGEKVFLECVQDMDHENMFWYRQDPGLGLRLIYFSYDVKMKEKGDIPEGYSVSREKKERFSLILESASTNQTSMYLCASSPLGQGLSGANVLTFGAGSRLTVL.